This T cell receptor beta chain was sequenced during a study of T cell changes during pregnancy in multiple sclerosis. TCRdb keeps only in-frame clones here, not all; method: immunoSEQ multiplex PCR. The sample yields about 38,000 clones, 88% seen once. Trimming took off 0 bases at V and 7 bases at J, with 10 bases between the two ends. The germline V gene encodes CDR1 SGDLS and CDR2 YYNGEE. The CDR3 contains 13 residues. The TCR comes from a female donor with multiple sclerosis, enrolled in a pregnancy study. The source was CD8+ T cells from peripheral blood mononuclear cells, collected in the third trimester of pregnancy. The chain is built from TRBV9 and TRBJ1-1; tentatively, D is TRBD1 (5 bases). The CDR3 DNA reads as TGTGCCAGCAGCGTAGGACAGTTGGGTGAAGCTTTCTTT. Its protein is CASSVGQLGEAFF.